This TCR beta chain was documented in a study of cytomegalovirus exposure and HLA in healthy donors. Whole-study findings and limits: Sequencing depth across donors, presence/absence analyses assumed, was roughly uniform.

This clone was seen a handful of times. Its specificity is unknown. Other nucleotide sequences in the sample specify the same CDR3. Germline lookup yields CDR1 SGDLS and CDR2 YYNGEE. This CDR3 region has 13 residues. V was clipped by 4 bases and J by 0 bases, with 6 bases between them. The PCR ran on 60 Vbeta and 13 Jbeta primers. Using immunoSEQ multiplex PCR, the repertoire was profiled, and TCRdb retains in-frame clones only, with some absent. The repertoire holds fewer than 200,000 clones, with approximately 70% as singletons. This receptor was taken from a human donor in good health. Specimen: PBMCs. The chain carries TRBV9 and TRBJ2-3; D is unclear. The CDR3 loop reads CASSPTSTDTQYF. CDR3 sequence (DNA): TGTGCCAGCAGCCCGACTAGCACAGATACGCAGTATTTT.